Below, 25 T cell receptor beta chains from the same sample are listed, as sequenced in a study of naive and memory T cell subsets. These TCRs' antigens remain unknown. Study results and limitations: A few larger clonotypes appeared in naive repertoires, especially CD8, possibly memory cells re-expressing CD45RA.

Two oligonucleotides, mixed equimolar, formed the beta constant-region primer covering TRBC1 and TRBC2. Four rounds of PCR amplified the ligated cDNA using nested alpha and beta constant-region primers plus SP2. TCRdb re-called the UMI-ligation and nested PCR reads with MiXCR, one entry per CDR3 protein. This sample carries over 130,000 distinct CDR3 sequences, about a fifth of them seen once, and the ten largest clones take roughly 0.6%. The sequenced sample was naive CD8+ T cells from blood. These receptors all stem from a human donor in good health.

The genes are TRBV27 and TRBJ2-5; D might be TRBD2 (6 bases). CDR3 length equals 17 residues. Germline CDR1 MNHEY, CDR2 SMNVEV (reference sequence). The V end lost 5 bases, the J end lost 4 bases, and 23 bases lay between the germline ends. In DNA form, the CDR3 reads TGTGCCAGCAGTCCCGACGGGGTTTTGGAGGGGCGAGAGACCCAGTACTTC. As protein: CASSPDGVLEGRETQYF.

This chain connects TRBV5-5 to TRBJ2-2; 7 bases match TRBD2. With V trimmed by 4 bases and J by 4 bases, 10 bases remained unmatched. This CDR3 region has 16 residues. The V gene's germline CDR1 is SGHKS and CDR2 YYEKEE (reference sequence). CDR3 DNA sequence: TGTGCCAGCAGCCCGTACACTAGCGTTGGCACCGGGGAGCTGTTTTTT. This codes for CASSPYTSVGTGELFF.

The chain carries TRBV6-5 and TRBJ2-2, with 8 bases aligning to TRBD2. Germline CDR1 reads MNHEY; CDR2 reads SVGAGI. Trimming at V came to 8 bases and at J to 3 bases, leaving 5 bases not matched to a gene. The CDR3 contains 14 residues. The CDR3 DNA reads as TGTGCCAGCCAGACTAGCGAAGACACCGGGGAGCTGTTTTTT. Its protein product is CASQTSEDTGELFF.

The genes are TRBV28 and TRBJ2-5; possibly TRBD1 or TRBD2 for D (5 bases each). Germline V lookup: CDR1 MDHEN, CDR2 SYDVKM. The CDR3 totals 13 residues. The V end was cut by 2 bases, the J end by 7 bases, with 11 bases between. The CDR3 DNA reads as TGTGCCAGCAGTTTAGGGACGGCGACGACCCAGTACTTC. Amino acids: CASSLGTATTQYF.

V and J are TRBV7-9 and TRBJ2-3; 10 positions match TRBD2. CDR1 and CDR2 (germline): SEHNR, FQNEAQ (reference sequence). The trim removed 6 bases at V and 4 bases at J, leaving 7 bases unmatched. This CDR3 comprises 15 residues. Here the CDR3 DNA reads TGTGCCAGCAGTACAACTAGCGGGATCGCAGATACGCAGTATTTT. It translates to CASSTTSGIADTQYF.

V is TRBV28 and J is TRBJ1-4, with D possibly matching TRBD1 (5 bases). This CDR3 is built from 13 residues. Trimming cost V 8 bases and J 3 bases, with 10 bases left between them. Germline CDR1 MDHEN, CDR2 SYDVKM. Here the CDR3 DNA reads TGTGCCAGCCGGGGGGATTCTAATGAAAAACTGTTTTTT. Residues: CASRGDSNEKLFF.

This clonotype was recorded many times. The chain has TRBV13 and TRBJ1-1; TRBD1 is a possible D gene (5 bases). Germline V gene lookup returns CDR1 PRHDT and CDR2 FYEKMQ (reference sequence). The CDR3 spans 13 residues. The V end was cut by 11 bases, the J end by 4 bases, with 17 bases between. The CDR3 DNA is TGTGCCGCGGAGGGGAGCTGGGGCACTGAAGCTTTCTTT. This translates into CAAEGSWGTEAFF.

The chain links TRBV10-3 to TRBJ2-3, with D tentatively TRBD1 (6 bases). Germline V lookup: CDR1 ENHRY, CDR2 SYGVKD. Trimming took off 8 bases at V and 6 bases at J, with 18 bases between the two ends. The CDR3 loop spans 14 amino acids. The CDR3 DNA reads as TGTGCCATCTCGCCCCGGGAAAGGGGGGATACGCAGTATTTT. Residues: CAISPRERGDTQYF.

This clonotype occurred many times. The chain couples TRBV24-1 to TRBJ2-1, with a weak D call TRBD1 (6 bases). The CDR3 runs 15 residues. Germline CDR1 KGHDR, CDR2 SFDVKD. Trimming cost V 2 bases and J 4 bases, with 11 bases left between them. DNA for the CDR3: TGTGCCACCAGTGATTGGGACATAGCTTACAATGAGCAGTTCTTC. This gives the protein CATSDWDIAYNEQFF.

The chain employs TRBV2 and TRBJ2-7; D is unresolved. Germline CDR1 is SNHLY and CDR2 is FYNNEI. V lost 3 bases and J 9 bases, leaving 15 bases between the germline ends. CDR3 size: 13 residues. CDR3 in DNA: TGTGCCAGCAGTGAGTTTCCGGCGAATACGCAGTACTTC. Protein: CASSEFPANTQYF.

This clonotype was detected a few times. The chain is built from TRBV6-5 and TRBJ2-7; the D gene is possibly TRBD1 (6 bases). CDR1 MNHEY and CDR2 SVGAGI come from the germline V gene. The CDR3 has 12 residues. The ends were cut back, 2 bases at V and 9 bases at J, with 11 bases in the middle. The CDR3 region has the DNA TGTGCCAGCAGTTACGGGGGCAGGGCGCAGTACTTC. As protein: CASSYGGRAQYF.

The CDR3 spells CASSSGTSNEKLFF. The CDR3 nucleotides read TGTGCCAGCAGCTCCGGGACGTCGAATGAAAAACTGTTTTTT. The chain uses TRBV13 and TRBJ1-4, with a weak D call TRBD1 (5 bases). The V gene's germline CDR1 is PRHDT and CDR2 FYEKMQ (reference sequence). V was shortened by 4 bases and J by 5 bases, with 11 bases between the two germline ends. The CDR3 is 14 amino acids.

V and J are TRBV4-1 and TRBJ1-1; maybe TRBD1 (6 bases). The CDR3 loop spans 15 amino acids. The V end was cut by 1 base, the J end by 6 bases, with 15 bases between. From germline, CDR1 is MGHRA and CDR2 YSYEKL. The CDR3 sequence: CASSQVTRGGSEAFF. The DNA for the CDR3 is TGCGCCAGCAGCCAAGTTACCAGGGGAGGGTCTGAAGCTTTCTTT.

V and J are TRBV7-9 and TRBJ2-7, with D tentatively TRBD2 (6 bases). Germline CDR1 and CDR2: SEHNR and FQNEAQ (reference sequence). This CDR3 comprises 15 residues. Trimming took 1 base from V and 2 from J, leaving 12 bases between them. The CDR3 DNA follows: TGTGCCAGCAGCTTAGATTGGAGGGACGCCTACGAGCAGTACTTC. Protein product: CASSLDWRDAYEQYF.

This clonotype has just a few counts. The chain uses TRBV3-1 and TRBJ1-1; tentative D call: TRBD1 (6 bases). This CDR3 is 16 amino acids long. In germline, CDR1 is LGHDT, CDR2 YNNKEL (reference sequence). V was cut by 4 bases and J by 0 bases, with 15 bases left in between. The CDR3 DNA is TGTGCCAGCAGCCGGCGGGGGCACCCCATGAACACTGAAGCTTTCTTT. It translates to CASSRRGHPMNTEAFF.

V is TRBV12-3 or TRBV12-4 and J is TRBJ2-3; 9 nucleotides match TRBD1. The CDR3 consists of 19 residues. V dropped 6 bases and J dropped 3; count of bases not matched to a gene: 19. CDR3 amino acids: CASSHSGTGSFSKTDTQYF. The DNA of the CDR3 is TGTGCCAGCAGCCACAGTGGGACAGGGAGTTTTAGTAAGACAGATACGCAGTATTTT.

V is TRBV27 and J is TRBJ2-3; no clear D gene. Germline V lookup: CDR1 MNHEY, CDR2 SMNVEV (reference sequence). The CDR3 is made up of 16 amino acids. Trimming removed 5 bases at V and 1 base at J, with 16 bases between. The CDR3 protein is CASSPDIGFGTDTQYF. CDR3 DNA: TGTGCCAGCAGTCCCGATATCGGTTTTGGCACAGATACGCAGTATTTT.

The V gene is TRBV10-3, the J gene TRBJ2-3; TRBD1 agrees at 9 bases. This CDR3 spans 17 amino acids. Germline trimming cut 2 bases from V and 3 bases from J; bases unmatched to any gene: 9. Looked up from germline, CDR1 is ENHRY and CDR2 is SYGVKD. The CDR3 spells CAISEPDGTGRTDTQYF. The DNA of the CDR3 is TGTGCCATCAGTGAGCCGGACGGGACAGGGAGGACAGATACGCAGTATTTT.

This clonotype came up a few times. CDR3 residues: CASSLLFRDRGPDTQYF. CDR3 coding DNA: TGTGCCAGCAGTTTACTCTTTCGTGACAGGGGACCAGATACGCAGTATTTT. This chain joins TRBV27 and TRBJ2-3; 8 positions agree with TRBD1. Germline lookup yields CDR1 MNHEY and CDR2 SMNVEV (reference sequence). The V segment lost 2 bases and the J segment 4 bases; nucleotides outside the gene matches: 11. CDR3 length: 17 residues.

V usage is TRBV5-4 and J usage is TRBJ2-1; D is unresolved. The ends were cut back, 0 bases at V and 2 bases at J, with 6 bases in the middle. The CDR3 runs to 14 residues. From germline, CDR1 is SGHNT and CDR2 YYREEE (reference sequence). This chain's CDR3 is CASSLAQTYNEQFF. The CDR3 nucleotides are TGTGCCAGCAGCTTGGCCCAAACCTACAATGAGCAGTTCTTC.

This rearrangement joins TRBV12-3 or TRBV12-4 to TRBJ2-7; 9 nucleotides align to TRBD1. The V segment lost 5 bases and the J segment 5 bases; nucleotides outside the gene matches: 10. The CDR3 loop spans 15 amino acids. The CDR3 DNA reads TGTGCCAGCAGTATCGCCGGGACAGGGAACGACGAGCAGTACTTC. Translated: CASSIAGTGNDEQYF.

The genes are TRBV13 and TRBJ2-7; D gene uncertain. The CDR3 sequence is 11 residues long. Germline assignment: CDR1 PRHDT and CDR2 FYEKMQ (reference sequence). V gave up 5 bases and J gave up 5 bases, with 7 bases separating them. CDR3 region: CASSDGDEQYF. The CDR3 DNA reads as TGTGCCAGCAGCGACGGAGACGAGCAGTACTTC.

A word on this clonotype: One end of the junction varies from germline; a read error may be responsible. This chain joins TRBV13 and TRBJ2-7; 7 bases fit TRBD1. The CDR3 extends over 16 amino acids. Per the germline V gene, CDR1 is PRHDT and CDR2 is FYEKMQ (reference sequence). The CDR3 nucleotides are TGTGCCAGCAGCCTACCCACCGGGACAGAGAGCTACGCGCAGTACTTC. As protein: CASSLPTGTESYAQYF.

This clonotype was detected a few times. The chain joins TRBV29-1 to TRBJ2-1, with TRBD2 as a possible D gene (6 bases). Looked up from germline, CDR1 is SQVTM and CDR2 is ANQGSEA. The CDR3 covers 17 residues. With 2 bases removed from V and 2 bases from J, the gap between germline ends came to 19 bases. The CDR3 region is CSVEQLAGSGTYNEQFF. CDR3 bases: TGCAGCGTTGAACAGCTTGCGGGTAGCGGAACCTACAATGAGCAGTTCTTC.

The V and J genes are TRBV6-6 and TRBJ2-1; no clear D gene. V was cut by 2 bases and J by 7 bases, with 18 bases left in between. Germline values: CDR1 MNHNY, CDR2 SVGAGI (reference sequence). The CDR3 spans 16 residues. The CDR3 DNA sequence: TGTGCCAGCAGTTACGTTCTCTCCCTTATTGGGAATGAGCAGTTCTTC. Its translation: CASSYVLSLIGNEQFF.